This section outlines one T cell receptor (beta chain) sequence together with its context. Its antigen is currently unknown. These data are taken from a study of radiotherapy plus CTLA-4 blockade in lung cancer. The CDR3 is 14 residues long. Trimming removed 4 bases at V and 4 bases at J, with 13 bases between. Germline CDR1 LNHDA, CDR2 SQIVND (reference sequence). Some clones are missing from TCRdb's copy, which holds only in-frame ones; the method was immunoSEQ multiplex PCR. The table records about 45,000 clones, 76% of them present only once. Findings of the study overall: Subsequent to radiotherapy plus ipilimumab, tumor-derived TCR clones underwent expansion in blood.

The sequences come from peripheral blood, collected from a patient treated with radiotherapy plus ipilimumab. The source is a human donor with non-small cell lung cancer who had stable disease on radiotherapy plus ipilimumab. The gene calls are TRBV19 and TRBJ1-1, with a weak D call TRBD1 (5 bases). CDR3 amino acids: CASSTLAGSTEAFF. CDR3 nucleotides: TGTGCCAGTAGTACTCTTGCAGGGAGCACTGAAGCTTTCTTT.